The present TCR beta chain was sequenced within a study of blood T cell repertoires in COVID-19. In the study overall: Collection of acute and convalescent COVID-19 samples took place in the United States, Italy and Spain.

The data were produced by immunoSEQ multiplex PCR, yet TCRdb's version contains in-frame clones alone and is incomplete. The sample has hundreds of thousands of clones; approximately 87% are singletons. Germline CDR1 SGDLS, CDR2 YYNGEE. CDR3 size: 14 residues. Trimming took 4 bases from V and 0 from J, leaving 10 bases between them. The genes are TRBV9 and TRBJ2-5; D remains unclear. The clonotype comes from a woman aged 45-60 years in a cohort exposed to, infected with or recovered from COVID-19 (not recorded which). Sequencing was carried out using PBMCs or T cells enriched from blood (not recorded which). CDR3 DNA sequence: TGTGCCAGCAGCAAAGCGAACAACCAAGAGACCCAGTACTTC. This translates into CASSKANNQETQYF.